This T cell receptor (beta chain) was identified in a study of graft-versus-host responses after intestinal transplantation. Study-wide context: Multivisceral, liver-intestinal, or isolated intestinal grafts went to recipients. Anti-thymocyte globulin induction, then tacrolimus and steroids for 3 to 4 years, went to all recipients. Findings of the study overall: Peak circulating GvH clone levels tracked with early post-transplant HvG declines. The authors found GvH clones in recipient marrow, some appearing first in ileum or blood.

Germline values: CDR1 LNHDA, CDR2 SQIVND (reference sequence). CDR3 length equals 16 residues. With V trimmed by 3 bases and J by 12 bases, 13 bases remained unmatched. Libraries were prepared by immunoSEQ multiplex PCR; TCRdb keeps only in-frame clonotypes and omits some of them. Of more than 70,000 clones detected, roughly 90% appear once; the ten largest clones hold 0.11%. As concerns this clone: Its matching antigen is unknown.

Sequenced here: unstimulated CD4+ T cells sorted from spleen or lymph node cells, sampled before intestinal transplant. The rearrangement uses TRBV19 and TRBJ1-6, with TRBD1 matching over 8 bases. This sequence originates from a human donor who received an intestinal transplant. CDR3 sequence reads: CASSIDTGTGIRPLHF. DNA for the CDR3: TGTGCCAGTAGTATTGACACCGGGACAGGAATTCGACCCCTCCACTTT.